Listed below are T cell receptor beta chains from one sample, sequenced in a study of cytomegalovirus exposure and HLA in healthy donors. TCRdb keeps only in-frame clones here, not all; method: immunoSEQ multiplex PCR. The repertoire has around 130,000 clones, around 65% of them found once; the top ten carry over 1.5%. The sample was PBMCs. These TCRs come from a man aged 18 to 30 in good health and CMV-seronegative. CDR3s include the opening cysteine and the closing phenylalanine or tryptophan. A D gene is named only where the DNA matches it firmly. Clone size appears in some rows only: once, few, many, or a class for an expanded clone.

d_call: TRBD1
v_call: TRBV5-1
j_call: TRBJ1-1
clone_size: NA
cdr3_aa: CASSDTGVEAFF
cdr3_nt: TGCGCCAGCAGCGATACAGGGGTTGAAGCTTTCTTT

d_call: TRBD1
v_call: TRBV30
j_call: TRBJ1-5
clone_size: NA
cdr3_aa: CAWSTRRTGVNQPQHF
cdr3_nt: TGTGCCTGGAGTACCCGCCGGACAGGGGTGAATCAGCCCCAGCATTTT

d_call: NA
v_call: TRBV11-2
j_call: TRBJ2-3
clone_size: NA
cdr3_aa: CASSLEGGDTQYF
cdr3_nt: TGTGCCAGCAGCTTAGAAGGAGGAGATACGCAGTATTTT

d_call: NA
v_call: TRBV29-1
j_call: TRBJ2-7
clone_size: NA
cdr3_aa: CSVKDSTYEQYF
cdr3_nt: TGCAGCGTCAAGGACAGCACCTACGAGCAGTACTTC

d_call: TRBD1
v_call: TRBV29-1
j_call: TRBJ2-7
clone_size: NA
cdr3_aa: CSAGQKYEQYF
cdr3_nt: TGCAGCGCGGGACAGAAATACGAGCAGTACTTC

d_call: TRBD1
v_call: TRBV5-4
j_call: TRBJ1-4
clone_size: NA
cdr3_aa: CASSPETGSNEKLFF
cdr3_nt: TGTGCCAGCAGCCCAGAGACAGGGTCAAATGAAAAACTGTTTTTT

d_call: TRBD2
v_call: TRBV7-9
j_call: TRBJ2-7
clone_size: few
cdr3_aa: CASSSSAGEGPHEQYF
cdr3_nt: TGTGCCAGCAGCTCATCTGCGGGGGAGGGCCCCCACGAGCAGTACTTC

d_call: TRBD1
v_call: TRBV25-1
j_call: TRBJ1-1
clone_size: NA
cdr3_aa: CASSEDRVYGAFF
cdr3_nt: TGTGCCAGCAGTGAAGACAGGGTATATGGGGCTTTCTTT

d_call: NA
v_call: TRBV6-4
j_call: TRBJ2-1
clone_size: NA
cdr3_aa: CASSDPRVRNNEQFF
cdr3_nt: TGTGCCAGCAGTGACCCCCGCGTCCGAAACAATGAGCAGTTCTTC

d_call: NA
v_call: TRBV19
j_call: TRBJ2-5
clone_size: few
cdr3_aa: CASSIGTSSTETQYF
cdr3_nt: TGTGCCAGTAGTATCGGTACTAGTTCCACTGAGACCCAGTACTTC

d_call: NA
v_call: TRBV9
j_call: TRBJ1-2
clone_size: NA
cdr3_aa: CASSVGESYGYTF
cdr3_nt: TGTGCCAGCAGCGTAGGTGAGAGCTATGGCTACACCTTC

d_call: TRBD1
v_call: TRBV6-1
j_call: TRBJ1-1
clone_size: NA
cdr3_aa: CASREQGGVNTEAFF
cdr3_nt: TGTGCCAGCAGGGAACAGGGGGGTGTGAACACTGAAGCTTTCTTT

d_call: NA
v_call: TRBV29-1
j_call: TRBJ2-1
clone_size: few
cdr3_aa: CSVVGSTSYNEQFF
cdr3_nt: TGCAGCGTTGTTGGCAGTACCTCCTACAATGAGCAGTTCTTC

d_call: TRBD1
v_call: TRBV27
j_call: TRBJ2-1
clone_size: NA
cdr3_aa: CASSRPTGLVNNEQFF
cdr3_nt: TGTGCCAGCAGTAGACCGACAGGGTTGGTAAACAATGAGCAGTTCTTC

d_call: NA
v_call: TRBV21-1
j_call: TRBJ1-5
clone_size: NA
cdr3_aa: CASSKRSQGRGSGPQHF
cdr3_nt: TGTGCCAGCAGCAAAAGATCCCAGGGGAGGGGGAGCGGACCCCAGCATTTT

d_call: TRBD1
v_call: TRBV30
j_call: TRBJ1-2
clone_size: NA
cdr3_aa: CAWRTGANYGYTF
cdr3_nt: TGTGCCTGGAGGACAGGGGCAAACTATGGCTACACCTTC

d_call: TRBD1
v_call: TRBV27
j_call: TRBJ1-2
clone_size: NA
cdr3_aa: CASSLFGDRVGSNYGYTF
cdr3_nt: TGTGCCAGCAGTTTATTCGGGGACAGGGTGGGTTCCAACTATGGCTACACCTTC

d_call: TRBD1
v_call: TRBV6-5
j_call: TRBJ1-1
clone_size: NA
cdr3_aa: CASRNRGNTEAFF
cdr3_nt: TGTGCCAGCAGAAACAGGGGGAACACTGAAGCTTTCTTT

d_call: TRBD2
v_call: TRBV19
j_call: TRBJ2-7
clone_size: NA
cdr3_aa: CASSTSGIYEQYF
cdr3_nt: TGTGCCAGTAGTACTAGCGGGATCTACGAGCAGTACTTC

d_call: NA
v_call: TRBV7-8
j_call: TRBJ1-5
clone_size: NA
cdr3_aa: CASSVLLDQPQHF
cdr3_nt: TGTGCCAGCAGCGTTTTACTGGATCAGCCCCAGCATTTT

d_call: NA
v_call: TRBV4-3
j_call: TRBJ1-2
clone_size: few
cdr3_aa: CASSPSRSWTANGYTF
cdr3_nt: TGCGCCAGCAGCCCAAGCCGTTCATGGACAGCTAATGGCTACACCTTC

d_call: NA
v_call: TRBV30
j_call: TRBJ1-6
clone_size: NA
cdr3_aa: CAWGGLQGLNSPLHF
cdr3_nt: TGTGCCTGGGGAGGGCTGCAGGGACTTAATTCACCCCTCCACTTT

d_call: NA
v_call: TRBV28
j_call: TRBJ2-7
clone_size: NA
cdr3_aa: CASSPTGLSYEQYF
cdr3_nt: TGTGCCAGCAGCCCCACGGGACTCTCATACGAGCAGTACTTC

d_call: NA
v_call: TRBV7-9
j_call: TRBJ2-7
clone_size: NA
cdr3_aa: CASSLAGTGKPYEQYF
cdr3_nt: TGTGCCAGCAGCTTAGCGGGAACAGGGAAACCCTACGAGCAGTACTTC

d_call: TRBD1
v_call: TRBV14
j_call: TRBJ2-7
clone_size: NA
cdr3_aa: CASSQDIHRPRGGLLSYEQYF
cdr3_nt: TGTGCCAGCAGCCAAGATATCCACAGGCCCCGAGGGGGCCTACTATCCTACGAGCAGTACTTC

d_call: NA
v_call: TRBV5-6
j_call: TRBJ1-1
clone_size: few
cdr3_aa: CASSLPLGGYAEAFF
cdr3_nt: TGTGCCAGCAGTCTGCCGCTTGGGGGGTACGCTGAAGCTTTCTTT

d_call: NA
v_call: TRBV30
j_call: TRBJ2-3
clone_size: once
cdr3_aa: CASEQTRYTQYF
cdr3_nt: TGTGCCTCTGAGCAGACTCGATATACGCAGTATTTT

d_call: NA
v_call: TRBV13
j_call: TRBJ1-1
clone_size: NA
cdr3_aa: CASARRNTEAFF
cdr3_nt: TGTGCCAGCGCTAGAAGGAACACTGAAGCTTTCTTT

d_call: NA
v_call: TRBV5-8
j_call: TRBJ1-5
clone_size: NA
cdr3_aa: CASSLGTYQPQHF
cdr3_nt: TGTGCCAGCAGCTTGGGGACATATCAGCCCCAGCATTTT

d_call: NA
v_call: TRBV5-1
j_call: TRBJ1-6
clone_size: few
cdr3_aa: CASSENLSPLHF
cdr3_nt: TGCGCCAGCAGTGAGAATCTTTCACCCCTCCACTTT

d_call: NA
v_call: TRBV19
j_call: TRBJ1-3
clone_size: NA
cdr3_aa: CASRQAGASGNTIYF
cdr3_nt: TGTGCCAGTCGTCAAGCGGGGGCCTCTGGAAACACCATATATTTT

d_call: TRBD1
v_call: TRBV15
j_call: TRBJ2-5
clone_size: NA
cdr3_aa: CATSRAGTGLQETQYF
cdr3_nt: TGTGCCACCAGCAGAGCCGGGACAGGCCTCCAAGAGACCCAGTACTTC

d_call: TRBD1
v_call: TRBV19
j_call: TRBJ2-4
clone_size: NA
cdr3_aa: CASSIGDREGAGAKNIQYF
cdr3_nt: TGTGCCAGTAGTATCGGGGACAGGGAAGGGGCTGGAGCCAAAAACATTCAGTACTTC

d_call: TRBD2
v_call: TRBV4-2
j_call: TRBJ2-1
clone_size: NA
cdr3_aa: CASSQGSWGLASTYNEQFF
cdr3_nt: TGTGCCAGCAGCCAAGGAAGTTGGGGACTAGCCTCGACCTACAATGAGCAGTTCTTC

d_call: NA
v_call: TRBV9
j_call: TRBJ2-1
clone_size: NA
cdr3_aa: CASSVEDSSYNEQFF
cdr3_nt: TGTGCCAGCAGCGTAGAAGACAGCTCCTACAATGAGCAGTTCTTC

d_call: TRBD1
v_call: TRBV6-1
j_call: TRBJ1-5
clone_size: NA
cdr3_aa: CASNRGNQPQHF
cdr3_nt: TGTGCCAGCAACAGGGGAAATCAGCCTCAGCATTTT

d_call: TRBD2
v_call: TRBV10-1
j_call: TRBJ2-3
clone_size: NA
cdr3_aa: CASSETSGSSTQYF
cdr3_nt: TGCGCCAGCAGTGAGACTAGCGGATCGAGTACGCAGTATTTT

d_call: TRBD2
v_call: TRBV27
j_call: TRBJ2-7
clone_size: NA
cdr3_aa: CASSRGLAGVKEQYF
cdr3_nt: TGTGCCAGCAGTCGGGGCCTAGCGGGAGTCAAGGAGCAGTACTTC

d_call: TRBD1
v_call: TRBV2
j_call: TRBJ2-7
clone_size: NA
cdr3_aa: CASRDPPGQIYEQYF
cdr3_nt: TGTGCCAGCAGAGATCCCCCGGGACAGATCTACGAGCAGTACTTC

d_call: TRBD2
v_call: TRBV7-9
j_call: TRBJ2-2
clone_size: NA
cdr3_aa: CASSLRREVTGELFF
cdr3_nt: TGTGCCAGCAGCTTACGGCGGGAGGTCACCGGGGAGCTGTTTTTT

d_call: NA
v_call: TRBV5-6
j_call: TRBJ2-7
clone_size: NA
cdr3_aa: CASSPRGDTRGQYF
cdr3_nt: TGTGCCAGCAGCCCTCGTGGTGATACGAGAGGGCAGTACTTC